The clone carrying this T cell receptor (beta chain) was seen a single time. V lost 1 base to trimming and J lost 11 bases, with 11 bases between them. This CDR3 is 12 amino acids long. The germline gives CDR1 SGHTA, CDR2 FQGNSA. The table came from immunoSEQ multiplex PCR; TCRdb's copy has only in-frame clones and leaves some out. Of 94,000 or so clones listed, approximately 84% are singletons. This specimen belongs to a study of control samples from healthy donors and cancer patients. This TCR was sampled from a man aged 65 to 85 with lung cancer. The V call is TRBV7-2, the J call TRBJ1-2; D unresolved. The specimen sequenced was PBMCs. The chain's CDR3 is CASSLDGSIYTF. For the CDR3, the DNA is TGTGCCAGCAGCTTAGACGGGTCCATATACACCTTC.